A selection of T cell receptor beta chains follows, all from one sample in a study of cytotoxic CD8 clonotypes in ibrutinib-treated CLL. Data came from immunoSEQ multiplex PCR; TCRdb stores just in-frame clones and leaves some out. Here the sample spans approximately 100,000 clones, around four fifths being singletons. The sample was PBMCs, taken after 12 months of ibrutinib treatment. The origin of the receptors is a human donor with chronic lymphocytic leukemia. Each CDR3 is given with its conserved first and last residue. Each record gives: D gene, J gene, clone size, V gene, CDR3 DNA, CDR3 protein. The D gene is left open where the match is weak. Clone size is not always given. Where it is, it says once, few, many or a class for expanded clones.

>.|TRBJ1-1|.|TRBV30
TGTGCCTGGAGTGTAAATGAGGTTGGGGTAGCTTTCTTT
CAWSVNEVGVAFF
>.|TRBJ1-2|once|TRBV29-1
TGCAGCGTTGATGGGTTGGCAGGCCCTTCCTATGGCTACACCTTC
CSVDGLAGPSYGYTF
>.|TRBJ2-2|few|TRBV12-5
TGTGCTAGTGGTTTGGGAAACACCGGGGAGCTGTTTTTT
CASGLGNTGELFF
>.|TRBJ1-2|.|TRBV5-6
TGTGCCAGCAGCTTGGTAGCGGCTAACTATGGCTACACCTTC
CASSLVAANYGYTF
>TRBD1|TRBJ1-2|.|TRBV5-6
TGTGCCAGCAGCTCGGGACAGGGAATCTATGGCTACACCTTC
CASSSGQGIYGYTF
>TRBD1|TRBJ1-2|once|TRBV27
TGTGCCAGCAGTTTACAGGGGGCTGGTGGCTACACCTTC
CASSLQGAGGYTF
>.|TRBJ1-1|.|TRBV19
TGTGCCAGGTGGGGACGGAGGGACACTGAAGCTTTCTTT
CARWGRRDTEAFF
>.|TRBJ1-2|once|TRBV29-1
TGCAGCGTTGACATGGGGACATCTCGAGGCTACACCTTC
CSVDMGTSRGYTF
>.|TRBJ2-3|.|TRBV2
TGTGCCAGCGGTCAGGGAACAGATACGCAGTATTTT
CASGQGTDTQYF
>.|TRBJ2-2|.|TRBV30
TGTGCCTGGAGTTTCTCTCCCCTCTACGGGGAGCTGTTTTTT
CAWSFSPLYGELFF
>TRBD1|TRBJ1-2|few|TRBV2
TGTGCCAGCGGTCCCGGGACAGCAAATGGCTACACCTTC
CASGPGTANGYTF
>.|TRBJ2-5|.|TRBV5-4
TGTGCCAGCAGCTTGGGAGGGGGAGAGACCCAGTACTTC
CASSLGGGETQYF
>TRBD1|TRBJ1-5|.|TRBV2
TGTGCCAGCAGAGGTCAGACAGGGGCTCAGCCCCAGCATTTT
CASRGQTGAQPQHF
>.|TRBJ1-2|once|TRBV7-2
TGTGCCAGCAGCTTAGCCCGGGACGGTGACTATGGCTACACCTTC
CASSLARDGDYGYTF
>.|TRBJ1-2|.|TRBV25-1
TGTGCCAGCAGTGAAAGTCGGAATGGCTACACCTTC
CASSESRNGYTF
>TRBD1|TRBJ2-7|.|TRBV11-2
TGTGCCAGCAGTCGAGGACAGGGTGTAGCCTACGAGCAGTACTTC
CASSRGQGVAYEQYF
>.|TRBJ1-2|.|TRBV21-1
TGTGCCACTCCCCGTTCGGAAGAGAATAGGTTTGGCTACACCTTC
CATPRSEENRFGYTF
>TRBD1|TRBJ1-6|.|TRBV7-8
TGTGCCAGCAGCCCCCGGGGACAGGATTATAATTCACCCCTCCACTTT
CASSPRGQDYNSPLHF
>TRBD1|TRBJ1-1|.|TRBV7-3
TGTGCCAGCAGCTTAGGACAGGTCACTGAAGCTTTCTTT
CASSLGQVTEAFF
>TRBD1|TRBJ1-2|.|TRBV19
TGTGCCAGTAGTATCCAGACAGGGGGATCATCATTGAGTGGCTACACCTTC
CASSIQTGGSSLSGYTF
>.|TRBJ2-2|.|TRBV2
TGTGCCAAGAGCGGACAAACCAACACCGGGGAGCTGTTTTTT
CAKSGQTNTGELFF
>.|TRBJ2-7|.|TRBV18
TGTGCCAGCTCCCCTACGGCGAGCCAAGGGGTCCTCGAGCAGTACTTC
CASSPTASQGVLEQYF
>.|TRBJ1-2|few|TRBV7-8
TGTGCCAGCAGCTTACGAGGGGGTGGATTTGATGGCTACACCTTC
CASSLRGGGFDGYTF
>.|TRBJ2-3|.|TRBV11-2
TGTGCCAGCAGCTTAGTGCTGGTCAATACGCAGTATTTT
CASSLVLVNTQYF
>.|TRBJ1-1|.|TRBV18
TGTGCCAGCTCACCACCGGGGGGTCAGGTGGAGACTGAAGCTTTCTTT
CASSPPGGQVETEAFF
>.|TRBJ1-2|.|TRBV5-1
TGCGCCAGCCGCCAGGGGACCCTATATGGCTACACCTTC
CASRQGTLYGYTF